This record looks at one T cell receptor beta chain sequence and its context. Unmatched junction bases numbered 17, after V lost 4 bases and J lost 5 bases. This CDR3 comprises 17 residues. Germline V gives CDR1 SGHDT, CDR2 YYEEEE. In the source study's methods: Estimation of nucleated cell counts was performed using reference gene primer amplification. Measured with immunoSEQ multiplex PCR; TCRdb has only the in-frame clones, and not every one. V and J calls and clone size are as listed in that table; D and trimming were resolved from the DNA. The profile shows around 42,000 clones, about 82% of them singletons. This entry belongs to a study of blood T cell repertoires in COVID-19.

The V call is TRBV5-6, the J call TRBJ1-2, with TRBD1 matching over 7 bases. The sequencing input was peripheral blood. This clonotype was obtained from a man aged 65 to 79 with acute or convalescent COVID-19. CDR3 region: CASSATFLRDRRYGYTF. CDR3 nucleotides: TGTGCCAGCAGCGCGACCTTTCTCAGGGACAGAAGATATGGCTACACCTTC. Together with reference TRBV5-6 and TRBJ1-2, the CDR3 gives the full variable domain: DAGVTQSPTHLIKTRGQQVTLRCSPKSGHDTVSWYQQALGQGPQFIFQYYEEEERQRGNFPDRFSGHQFPNYSSELNVNALLLGDSALYLCASSATFLRDRRYGYTFGSGTRLTVV.